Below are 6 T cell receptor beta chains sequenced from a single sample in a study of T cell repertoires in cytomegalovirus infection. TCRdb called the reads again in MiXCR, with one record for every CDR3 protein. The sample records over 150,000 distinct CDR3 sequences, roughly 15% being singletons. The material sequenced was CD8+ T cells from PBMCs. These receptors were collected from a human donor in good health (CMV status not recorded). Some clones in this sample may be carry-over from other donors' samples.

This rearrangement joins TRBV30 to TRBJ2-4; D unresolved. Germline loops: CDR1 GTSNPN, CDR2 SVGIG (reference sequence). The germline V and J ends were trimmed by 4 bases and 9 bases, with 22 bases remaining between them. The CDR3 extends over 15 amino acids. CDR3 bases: TGTGCCTGGACCTTGGGAACGGGTCAAAAGATCATTCAGTACTTC. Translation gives CAWTLGTGQKIIQYF.

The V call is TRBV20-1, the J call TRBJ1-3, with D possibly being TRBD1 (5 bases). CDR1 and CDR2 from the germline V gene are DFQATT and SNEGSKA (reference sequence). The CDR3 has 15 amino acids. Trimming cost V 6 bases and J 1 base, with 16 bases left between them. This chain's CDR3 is CSALPGTVSGNTIYF. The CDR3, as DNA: TGCAGTGCGCTCCCGGGGACCGTTTCTGGAAACACCATATATTTT.

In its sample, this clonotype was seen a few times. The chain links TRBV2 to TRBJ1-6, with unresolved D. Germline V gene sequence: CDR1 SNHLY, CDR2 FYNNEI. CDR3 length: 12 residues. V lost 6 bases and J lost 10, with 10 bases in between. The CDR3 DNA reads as TGTGCCAGCAGCGTAGGTGACTCACCCCTCCACTTT. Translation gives CASSVGDSPLHF. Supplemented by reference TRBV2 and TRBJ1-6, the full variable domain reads EPEVTQTPSHQVTQMGQEVILRCVPISNHLYFYWYRQILGQKVEFLVSFYNNEISEKSEIFDDQFSVERPDGSNFTLKIRSTKLEDSAMYFCASSVGDSPLHFGNGTRLTVT.

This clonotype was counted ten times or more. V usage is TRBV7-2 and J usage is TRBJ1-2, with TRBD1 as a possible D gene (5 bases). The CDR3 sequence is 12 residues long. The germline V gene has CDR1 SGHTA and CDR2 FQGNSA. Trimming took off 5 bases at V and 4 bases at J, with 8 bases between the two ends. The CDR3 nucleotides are TGTGCCAGCAGCCTGGGGGGCTATGGCTACACCTTC. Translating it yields CASSLGGYGYTF.

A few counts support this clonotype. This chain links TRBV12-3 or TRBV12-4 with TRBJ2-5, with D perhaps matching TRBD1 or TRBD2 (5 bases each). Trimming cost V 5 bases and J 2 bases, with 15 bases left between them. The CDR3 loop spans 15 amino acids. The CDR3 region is CASSGHVRRQETQYF. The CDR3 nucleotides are TGTGCCAGCAGTGGACACGTTAGGAGGCAAGAGACCCAGTACTTC.

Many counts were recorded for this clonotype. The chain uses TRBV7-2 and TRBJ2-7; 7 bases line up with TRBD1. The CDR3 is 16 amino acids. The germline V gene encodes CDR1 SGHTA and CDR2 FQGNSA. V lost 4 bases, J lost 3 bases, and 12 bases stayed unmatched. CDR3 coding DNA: TGTGCCAGCAGCTCACTCGACCGGGACAGAAGCTACGAGCAGTACTTC. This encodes CASSSLDRDRSYEQYF.